These 13 T cell receptor beta chains were sequenced from one sample in a study of T cell changes during pregnancy in multiple sclerosis. Here immunoSEQ multiplex PCR was the method, and the copy in TCRdb shows in-frame clones only, minus some. This sample yields some 39,000 clones, of which 80% to 95% are seen a single time; roughly 1.2% belongs to the top ten. The sample taken for sequencing was PBMCs (not recorded whether the cells were cultured). These receptors all come from a female donor with multiple sclerosis, enrolled in a pregnancy study.

The CDR3 sequence: CASSFAGGIVEPTEAFF. CDR3 DNA: TGCGCCAGCAGCTTTGCAGGGGGGATTGTTGAGCCCACTGAAGCTTTCTTT. The chain uses TRBV5-1 and TRBJ1-1, with TRBD1 matching 7 bases. J lost 4 bases, V lost 2 bases, and 14 bases had no gene match. The CDR3 has 17 amino acids. Germline lookup yields CDR1 SGHRS and CDR2 YFSETQ.

This chain connects TRBV30 to TRBJ2-5; D is unclear. V was shortened by 2 bases and J by 2 bases, with 12 bases between the two germline ends. The CDR3 loop spans 14 amino acids. Germline V CDR1 and CDR2: GTSNPN, SVGIG (reference sequence). In DNA form, the CDR3 reads TGTGCCTGGAGTTACAGCCTAATACAAGAGACCCAGTACTTC. Encoded protein: CAWSYSLIQETQYF.

V gene TRBV5-4 combines with J gene TRBJ1-1; 7 bases are shared with TRBD1. This CDR3 is built from 15 residues. Losses at the gene ends were 4 bases for V and 0 bases for J; bases not matched to a gene: 6. The germline V gene has CDR1 SGHNT and CDR2 YYREEE (reference sequence). The DNA of the CDR3 is TGTGCCAGCAGCACCCGACAGGGATTGAACACTGAAGCTTTCTTT. It codes for CASSTRQGLNTEAFF.

The V call is TRBV5-5, the J call TRBJ2-1, with unresolved D. This CDR3 contains 15 residues. V lost 0 bases to trimming and J lost 4 bases, with 11 bases between them. Per germline, CDR1 SGHKS and CDR2 YYEKEE (reference sequence). CDR3 sequence: CASSLVGIPYNEQFF. The CDR3 nucleotides read TGTGCCAGCAGCTTGGTTGGGATTCCGTACAATGAGCAGTTCTTC.

The rearrangement joins TRBV29-1 to TRBJ2-5; maybe TRBD1 (6 bases). CDR1 is SQVTM, CDR2 ANQGSEA, per germline. The germline V and J ends were trimmed by 4 bases and 1 base, with 7 bases remaining between them. This CDR3 is 12 amino acids long. CDR3 DNA: TGCAGCGTTGGGACAGTCCAAGAGACCCAGTACTTC. Its protein product is CSVGTVQETQYF.

V usage is TRBV29-1 and J usage is TRBJ2-5; TRBD2 is a possible D gene (6 bases). V was trimmed by 4 bases and J by 5 bases, leaving 14 bases between them. The CDR3 runs to 13 residues. Germline V lookup: CDR1 SQVTM, CDR2 ANQGSEA. The CDR3 sequence: CSVGRRGWETQYF. The CDR3, as DNA: TGCAGCGTTGGGAGGAGGGGATGGGAGACCCAGTACTTC.

This clone came up once. The V gene is TRBV19, the J gene TRBJ2-4; D might be TRBD2 (6 bases). This CDR3 contains 15 residues. Germline lookup yields CDR1 LNHDA and CDR2 SQIVND (reference sequence). Trimming cost V 3 bases and J 1 base, with 10 bases left between them. This CDR3 is CASSMRGEAKNIQYF. The DNA of the CDR3 is TGTGCCAGTAGTATGCGGGGTGAGGCCAAAAACATTCAGTACTTC.

This clone was observed a single time. This sequence joins TRBV27 and TRBJ1-2, with TRBD1 as a possible D gene (5 bases). The CDR3 contains 14 residues. Trimming cost V 6 bases and J 8 bases, with 19 bases left between them. Germline CDR1 MNHEY, CDR2 SMNVEV (reference sequence). The CDR3 reads CASRSSGKGIGYTF. The CDR3 DNA is TGTGCCAGCAGATCTTCAGGGAAGGGGATAGGCTACACCTTC.

This chain joins TRBV27 and TRBJ1-2; D may be TRBD1 (5 bases). This CDR3 is built from 13 residues. V was shortened by 6 bases and J by 2 bases, with 10 bases between the two germline ends. Germline V CDR1 and CDR2: MNHEY, SMNVEV (reference sequence). CDR3 amino acids: CASSQGFNYGYTF. As DNA, the CDR3 is TGTGCCAGCAGCCAGGGTTTCAACTATGGCTACACCTTC.

V and J are TRBV27 and TRBJ2-7; a possible D gene is TRBD2 (5 bases). CDR3 length: 13 residues. Germline V gene lookup returns CDR1 MNHEY and CDR2 SMNVEV (reference sequence). The ends were cut back, 11 bases at V and 4 bases at J, with 18 bases in the middle. CDR3 nucleotide sequence: TGTGCCTCCTCCGGCGGGTACGCGTACGAGCAGTACTTC. Its protein product is CASSGGYAYEQYF.

In its sample, this clone was seen a few times. This sequence joins TRBV28 and TRBJ1-2, with 8 bases that match TRBD1. Trimming at V came to 6 bases and at J to 4 bases, leaving 7 bases not matched to a gene. The germline gives CDR1 MDHEN, CDR2 SYDVKM. This CDR3 has 14 amino acids. The CDR3, as DNA: TGTGCCAGCAGCCCAGGACAGGGCGTCTATGGCTACACCTTC. Residues: CASSPGQGVYGYTF.

This chain links TRBV11-3 with TRBJ2-5; possible D gene TRBD1, 5 bases. Trimming shortened V by 5 bases and J by 5 bases, and 18 bases separated the two germline ends. The CDR3 totals 15 residues. Germline V gives CDR1 SGHNT, CDR2 YENEEA. The CDR3 region is CASSQWMGPSETQYF. CDR3 nucleotide sequence: TGTGCCAGCAGCCAGTGGATGGGGCCCAGCGAGACCCAGTACTTC.

V usage is TRBV5-1 and J usage is TRBJ2-3; 7 bases line up with TRBD1. Losses at the gene ends were 4 bases for V and 4 bases for J; bases not matched to a gene: 6. The CDR3 loop spans 14 amino acids. From germline, CDR1 is SGHRS and CDR2 YFSETQ. DNA for the CDR3: TGCGCCAGCAGCCCCACAGGGGTTGCAGATACGCAGTATTTT. It specifies CASSPTGVADTQYF.